The source of this TCR beta chain is a study of T and B cells in COVID-19 patients. For the study at large: COVID-19 patients gave peripheral blood either during active infection or after recovery.

TRB rearrangements were amplified by multiplex PCR with BIOMED2 TRB-A/B primers. Each CDR3 protein gets one entry after TCRdb re-called the multiplex PCR reads with MiXCR. This table has about 8,200 distinct CDR3 sequences, around two fifths appearing once. Each TRB amplification used roughly 240-550 ng of genomic DNA from blood. Germline CDR1 is WSHSY and CDR2 is SAAADI. The CDR3 spans 14 residues. V gave up 6 bases and J gave up 5 bases; unmatched junction bases: 2. Sequencing was performed on blood. The origin of this receptor is a human donor who had recovered from COVID-19. The rearrangement joins TRBV10-2 to TRBJ2-2; TRBD2 aligns across 11 bases. CDR3: CASSRLAGTGELFF. CDR3 in DNA: TGCGCCAGCAGCCGACTAGCGGGGACCGGGGAGCTGTTTTTT.